These 21 T cell receptor beta chains were sequenced from one sample in a study of T cells in women clearing cervical HPV infection. The method was immunoSEQ multiplex PCR; TCRdb's version includes in-frame clones alone and lacks a portion of them. The sample table sets out roughly 15,000 clones. Sequencing was carried out using blood buffy coat. All receptors come from a woman between 18 and 70 years old with a cervical HPV16 infection that either progressed to CIN3+ or cleared (not recorded which).

Points on this clone: The DNA ends 3 residues before the CDR3 does, and the rest of the CDR3 is filled in from the germline J gene. This chain joins TRBV7-9 and TRBJ2-2, with D possibly being TRBD1 (6 bases). The CDR3 contains 15 residues. The ends were cut back, 5 bases at V and 4 bases at J, with 14 bases in the middle. Looked up from germline, CDR1 is SEHNR and CDR2 is FQNEAQ (reference sequence). CDR3 DNA, as far as it was read: TGTGCCAGCAGCCCCCTTGGACAGCCCACCGGGGAG. It is translated as CASSPLGQPTGE. The whole CDR3 sequence reads CASSPLGQPTGELFF.

This clone counts as medium-sized by frequency. The CDR3 end lies 3 residues beyond the end of the read and is filled in from the germline J gene. This chain joins TRBV20-1 and TRBJ2-2; 8 bases match TRBD1. Losses at the gene ends were 6 bases for V and 1 base for J; bases not matched to a gene: 4. The CDR3 loop spans 14 amino acids. CDR1 DFQATT and CDR2 SNEGSKA come from the germline V gene (reference sequence). The CDR3 loop is CSAITGGNTGELFF. CDR3 bases read: TGCAGTGCAATAACAGGGGGGAACACCGGGGAG.

For this clone: The read finishes 3 residues shy of the CDR3 end, and the germline J gene is used to complete it. The chain links TRBV5-1 to TRBJ1-1, with no clear D. Germline CDR1 and CDR2: SGHRS and YFSETQ. This CDR3 contains 16 residues. V lost 2 bases and J 0 bases, leaving 14 bases between the germline ends. The CDR3 protein is CASSLSESLMNTEAFF. The sequenced CDR3 bases are TGCGCCAGCAGCTTAAGTGAGAGCCTCATGAACACTGAA. Supplemented by reference TRBV5-1 and TRBJ1-1, the full variable domain reads KAGVTQTPRYLIKTRGQQVTLSCSPISGHRSVSWYQQTPGQGLQFLFEYFSETQRNKGNFPGRFSGRQFSNSRSEMNVSTLELGDSALYLCASSLSESLMNTEAFFGQGTRLTVV.

On this clone itself: The CDR3 extends 3 residues past the end of the read, so its final part is completed from the germline J gene. This sequence joins TRBV30 and TRBJ1-2; perhaps TRBD1 as D (5 bases). Trimming left V 1 base short and J 7 bases short, with 13 bases between. CDR3 length equals 13 residues. The V gene's germline CDR1 is GTSNPN and CDR2 SVGIG (reference sequence). CDR3 bases read: TGTGCCTGGAGTGCGTCGACAGTGGGTGGC. It specifies CAWSASTVGG. The complete CDR3 sequence is CAWSASTVGGYTF.

A word on this clone: The read ends 3 residues early relative to the CDR3; the germline J gene fills the gap. This chain connects TRBV5-1 to TRBJ1-2; 9 nucleotides agree with TRBD1. From germline, CDR1 is SGHRS and CDR2 YFSETQ. The CDR3 is 17 amino acids. V was pared by 5 bases and J by 5 bases, with 16 bases of the junction left unmatched. CDR3 in amino acids: CASRAGQGLAEGYGYTF. Incomplete CDR3 DNA: TGCGCCAGCAGAGCGGGACAGGGTCTCGCAGAGGGGTATGGC.

As for this clone: The sequence runs out 3 residues before the end of the CDR3; the remainder is reconstructed from the germline J gene. J is TRBJ2-5 and V is TRBV20-1; tentative D call: TRBD2 (6 bases). Trimming cost V 6 bases and J 4 bases, with 12 bases left between them. This CDR3 region has 12 residues. Germline V lookup: CDR1 DFQATT, CDR2 SNEGSKA (reference sequence). The sequenced part of the CDR3 DNA is TGCAGTGCCGGGACTCCAGGAGAGACC. It specifies CSAGTPGET. The CDR3 in its entirety is CSAGTPGETQYF.

Remarks on this clone: The CDR3 goes on 3 residues after the read ends, and that part is filled in from the germline J gene. The chain is built from TRBV2 and TRBJ2-2; D is uncertain. Trimming removed 0 bases at V and 6 bases at J, with 20 bases between. Germline-derived CDR1 and CDR2 are SNHLY and FYNNEI. The CDR3 contains 18 residues. The sequenced part of the CDR3 DNA is TGTGCCAGCAGTGAAGCGCAAGGTTACGAGGTGGGCCCCGGGGAG. Its translation is CASSEAQGYEVGPGE. The full CDR3 is CASSEAQGYEVGPGELFF.

Worth noting for this clone: The read finishes 3 residues shy of the CDR3 end, and the germline J gene is used to complete it. This sequence joins TRBV19 and TRBJ1-1, with 7 bases aligning to TRBD1. The V and J ends lost 7 bases and 1 base, in that order; junction bases with no gene match: 6. The germline gives CDR1 LNHDA, CDR2 SQIVND (reference sequence). The CDR3 runs to 14 residues. CDR3 sequence: CASKKQGPNTEAFF. The covered CDR3 bases are TGTGCCAGTAAAAAACAGGGGCCGAACACTGAA.

Concerning this clone: The CDR3 end falls 3 residues outside the read, so it is completed with the germline J gene. The chain recombines TRBV29-1 with TRBJ1-2, with a tentative D call TRBD1 (6 bases). There are 17 residues in the CDR3. Trimming removed 6 bases from V and 1 base from J, with 24 bases in between. Germline CDR1 is SQVTM and CDR2 is ANQGSEA. The CDR3 sequence: CSVRKDSSFHINYGYTF. CDR3 DNA (partial): TGCAGCGTGAGAAAGGACAGCTCCTTCCACATTAACTATGGC. The full variable domain, its missing parts supplied by reference TRBV29-1 and TRBJ1-2, is SAVISQKPSRDICQRGTSLTIQCQVDSQVTMMFWYRQQPGQSLTLIATANQGSEATYESGFVIDKFPISRPNLTFSTLTVSNMSPEDSSIYLCSVRKDSSFHINYGYTFGSGTRLTVV.

CDR3 DNA, as far as it was read: TGTGCCAGCAGCTTGAACAGGGGTGATGGC. Its translation is CASSLNRGDG. The whole CDR3 reads CASSLNRGDGYTF. The rearrangement links TRBV11-2 to TRBJ1-2; 7 positions agree with TRBD1. The CDR3 is cut off 3 residues early in the read; its end comes from the germline J gene. The V gene end was trimmed by 3 bases and the J gene end by 6 bases; junction bases not matched to a gene: 4. The CDR3 extends over 13 amino acids. Germline assignment: CDR1 SGHAT and CDR2 FQNNGV.

Comments on this clone: Coverage ceases 3 residues before the CDR3 finishes, and the germline J gene fills in the end. This chain uses TRBV7-8 with TRBJ2-1; 9 bases line up with TRBD2. Losses at the gene ends were 5 bases for V and 7 bases for J; bases not matched to a gene: 6. The CDR3 covers 14 residues. CDR1 and CDR2 (germline): SGHVS, FQNEAQ. CDR3 in amino acids: CASSVGLALNEQFF. CDR3 DNA (partial): TGTGCCAGCAGCGTGGGACTAGCTCTTAATGAG.

A remark on this clone: The read comes to an end 3 residues before the CDR3 does, leaving the germline J gene to fill in the end. The chain employs TRBV20-1 and TRBJ2-1, with 10 bases identical to TRBD2. Germline V gene data show CDR1 as DFQATT and CDR2 as SNEGSKA (reference sequence). Trimming at V came to 6 bases and at J to 5 bases, leaving 4 bases not matched to a gene. This CDR3 comprises 13 residues. This CDR3 is CSAGGLANNEQFF. CDR3 bases read: TGCAGTGCCGGGGGACTAGCGAACAATGAG.

This CDR3 reads CASSFTGDYGYTF. The covered CDR3 bases are TGTGCCAGCAGCTTCACAGGGGACTATGGC. This sequence joins TRBV11-2 and TRBJ1-2, with TRBD1 matching 7 bases. The read terminates 3 residues before the CDR3 end, so the remaining end is supplied by the germline J gene. This CDR3 is built from 13 residues. The germline V gene has CDR1 SGHAT and CDR2 FQNNGV. With 3 bases clipped from V and 3 bases from J, the junction kept 1 base outside the gene matches.

Regarding this clone: The read ends 3 residues shy of where the CDR3 ends; the end is completed using the germline J gene. The V gene is TRBV5-1, the J gene TRBJ1-1, with 8 bases fitting TRBD1. The CDR3 loop spans 14 amino acids. Germline trimming cut 6 bases from V and 6 bases from J; bases unmatched to any gene: 10. Germline V gene data show CDR1 as SGHRS and CDR2 as YFSETQ. This chain's CDR3 is CASNFTGGSPEAFF. The part of the CDR3 DNA that was read is TGCGCCAGCAACTTTACAGGGGGATCCCCTGAA.

By frequency, this clone registers medium-sized. The CDR3 goes on 3 residues after the read ends, and that part is filled in from the germline J gene. The chain has TRBV20-1 and TRBJ1-3; no clear D. From germline, CDR1 is DFQATT and CDR2 SNEGSKA (reference sequence). This CDR3 contains 17 residues. Between the trimmed V and J ends, which lost 1 base and 4 bases, there was a span of 20 bases. The sequenced CDR3 bases are TGCAGTGCTAGAGTGTTCGGCGGTACGAAAGTAGGAAACACC. This gives the protein CSARVFGGTKVGNT. The complete CDR3 reads CSARVFGGTKVGNTIYF.

In regard to this clone: The CDR3 is cut off 3 residues early in the read; its end comes from the germline J gene. J is TRBJ1-1 and V is TRBV30, with TRBD1 as a possible D gene (6 bases). Per the germline V gene, CDR1 is GTSNPN and CDR2 is SVGIG (reference sequence). V lost 0 bases and J lost 3, with 14 bases in between. The CDR3 is 15 amino acids. This CDR3 is CAWSVWGQEDTEAFF. Incomplete CDR3 DNA: TGTGCCTGGAGTGTATGGGGGCAGGAGGACACTGAA.

Comments on this clone: The read falls 3 residues short of the CDR3 end, and the missing part is taken from the germline J gene. The chain combines TRBV5-4 with TRBJ2-3; the D gene is possibly TRBD2 (6 bases). The CDR3 is made up of 14 amino acids. Deletions cut 3 bases from V and 0 bases from J, with 8 bases between. Germline values: CDR1 SGHNT, CDR2 YYREEE (reference sequence). The part of the CDR3 DNA that was read is TGTGCCAGCAGCTCCAGCGGGAGCACAGATACG. It is translated as CASSSSGSTDT. From start to end, the CDR3 is CASSSSGSTDTQYF.

Comment on this clone: At one end the junction does not follow the germline gene, possibly because of a read error. Within the sample, other DNA sequences also encode this same CDR3. CDR3: CAISAQGADTGELFF. Partial CDR3 DNA: TGTGCCATCAGTGCACAGGGGGCGGACACCGGAGAG. The V call is TRBV10-3, the J call TRBJ2-2; 9 bases fit TRBD1. The read terminates 3 residues ahead of where the CDR3 ends, so the germline J gene completes it. This CDR3 has 15 amino acids. Germline CDR1 reads ENHRY; CDR2 reads SYGVKD.

This clone is medium-sized by frequency. The CDR3 end lies 3 residues beyond the end of the read and is filled in from the germline J gene. The gene calls are TRBV19 and TRBJ2-2; TRBD2 might be the D (5 bases). This CDR3 has 16 residues. The germline V gene encodes CDR1 LNHDA and CDR2 SQIVND (reference sequence). V gave up 5 bases and J gave up 1 base, with 14 bases separating them. Here the CDR3 reads CASSGLSGQNTGELFF. Partial CDR3 DNA: TGTGCCAGTAGTGGACTGAGTGGGCAGAACACCGGGGAG. Based on the CDR3 plus reference TRBV19 and TRBJ2-2, the full variable domain is DGGITQSPKYLFRKEGQNVTLSCEQNLNHDAMYWYRQDPGQGLRLIYYSQIVNDFQKGDIAEGYSVSREKKESFPLTVTSAQKNPTAFYLCASSGLSGQNTGELFFGEGSRLTVL.

As to this clone: From the germline J gene comes the end of the CDR3, since the read stops 3 residues before it. The chain is built from TRBV20-1 and TRBJ2-7, with 9 bases lining up with TRBD2. Germline values: CDR1 DFQATT, CDR2 SNEGSKA (reference sequence). Trimming at V came to 6 bases and at J to 6 bases, leaving 12 bases not matched to a gene. CDR3 length: 14 residues. The chain's CDR3 is CSAGVAGVISEQYF. The sequenced part of the CDR3 DNA is TGCAGTGCCGGGGTAGCGGGAGTAATTAGCGAG.

Concerning this clone itself: The CDR3 end lies 3 residues beyond the end of the read and is filled in from the germline J gene. The V call is TRBV10-3, the J call TRBJ1-2; TRBD1 matches 10 bases. The CDR3 spans 14 residues. Per the germline V gene, CDR1 is ENHRY and CDR2 is SYGVKD. The CDR3 spells CAISLPGQGSGYTF. Incomplete CDR3 DNA: TGTGCCATCAGTTTACCGGGACAGGGGAGCGGC.